The clone carrying this T cell receptor beta chain was detected once. Clones were read by immunoSEQ multiplex PCR, and TCRdb kept only the in-frame ones, dropping some. Of 450,000 to 650,000 clones detected, 75% to 85% appear once; the ten largest clones hold roughly 0.013%. The sample is drawn from a study of shared T cell receptors in the human thymus. Trimming removed 6 bases at V and 2 bases at J, with 8 bases between. CDR3 length equals 12 residues. In germline, CDR1 is MNHNS, CDR2 SASEGT. Separately, the same data were catalogued under a study of human thymus T cells. That source adds: Healthy Finnish infants undergoing corrective surgery for congenital heart defects provided the donor material. During corrective heart surgery, resections were taken, and the thymus tissue came from them. Biased V and J segment usage appeared in thymus and peripheral blood. There were highly overlapping thymic repertoires among unrelated individuals, as related research reported.

The specimen sequenced was thymocytes. The chain combines TRBV6-1 with TRBJ2-7, with a weak D call TRBD2 (5 bases). The clonotype comes from a boy under two years old with a congenital heart defect. The CDR3 spells CASSRDTYEQYF. The CDR3 DNA sequence: TGTGCCAGCAGCCGGGATACCTACGAGCAGTACTTC.